These 16 T cell receptor beta chains originate from one sample sequenced in a study of T cell changes during pregnancy in multiple sclerosis (dated by TCRdb to about 2019). Libraries came from the immunoSEQ multiplex PCR assay. The clones in this table, taken by TCRdb from immuneACCESS, are in-frame only. Not every clone is retained; where verified, under half of the shortfall comes from an unresolved V gene, and the cause of the rest is unknown. The sample includes about 49,000 clones, with about 91% observed a single time. Together, the top ten hold more than 0.95% of the sample. Sequencing used peripheral blood, obtained after pregnancy. These receptors all stem from a female donor with multiple sclerosis, enrolled in a pregnancy study.

This clone was observed a single time. The J gene is TRBJ1-1, the V gene TRBV14, with D perhaps matching TRBD1 (5 bases). Trimming shortened V by 0 bases and J by 5 bases, and 19 bases separated the two germline ends. Germline CDR1 reads SGHDN; CDR2 reads FVKESK. The CDR3 covers 17 residues. CDR3 bases: TGTGCCAGCAGCCAAGAACGGTCAGGGTCTTGGAGAACTGAAGCTTTCTTT. It specifies CASSQERSGSWRTEAFF. Based on the CDR3 plus reference TRBV14 and TRBJ1-1, the full variable domain is EAGVTQFPSHSVIEKGQTVTLRCDPISGHDNLYWYRRVMGKEIKFLLHFVKESKQDESGMPNNRFLAERTGGTYSTLKVQPAELEDSGVYFCASSQERSGSWRTEAFFGQGTRLTVV.

The chain couples TRBV14 to TRBJ1-2, with D uncertain. CDR1 and CDR2 (germline): SGHDN, FVKESK. Trimming left V 4 bases short and J 5 bases short, with 11 bases between. This CDR3 spans 13 amino acids. The CDR3 is CASSPWQVYGYTF. CDR3 coding DNA: TGTGCCAGCAGCCCGTGGCAGGTTTATGGCTACACCTTC.

The chain joins TRBV6-5 to TRBJ2-5; 8 bases are shared with TRBD2. With V trimmed by 9 bases and J by 5 bases, 8 bases remained unmatched. Germline V CDR1 and CDR2: MNHEY, SVGAGI. CDR3 size: 13 residues. CDR3 protein: CASSGGGRETQYF. The DNA for the CDR3 is TGTGCCAGTTCCGGGGGGGGGAGGGAGACCCAGTACTTC.

The chain has TRBV2 and TRBJ1-6; perhaps TRBD1 as D (5 bases). CDR1 is SNHLY, CDR2 FYNNEI, per germline. V dropped 3 bases and J dropped 6 bases, with 15 bases sitting between them. The CDR3 length is 16 residues. The CDR3: CASSDGGVGGNSPLHF. Here the CDR3 DNA reads TGTGCCAGCAGTGACGGGGGGGTCGGAGGTAATTCACCCCTCCACTTT.

The J gene is TRBJ2-7, the V gene TRBV10-3, with 8 bases matching TRBD1. The CDR3 is 12 amino acids. CDR1 is ENHRY, CDR2 SYGVKD, per germline. The V segment lost 5 bases and the J segment 4 bases; nucleotides outside the gene matches: 1. For the CDR3, the DNA is TGTGCCATCAGTAGGGACAGGTACGAGCAGTACTTC. Amino acids: CAISRDRYEQYF.

This chain uses TRBV18 with TRBJ1-1; D not certain. CDR1 is KGHSH, CDR2 LQKENI, per germline. Trimming took 3 bases from V and 5 from J, leaving 10 bases between them. The CDR3 is 13 residues long. The CDR3, as DNA: TGTGCCAGCTCACCGATTCCCGGGACTGAAGCTTTCTTT. Translated, it gives CASSPIPGTEAFF. Full variable domain (remainder filled in from reference TRBV18 and TRBJ1-1): NAGVMQNPRHLVRRRGQEARLRCSPMKGHSHVYWYRQLPEEGLKFMVYLQKENIIDESGMPKERFSAEFPKEGPSILRIQQVVRGDSAAYFCASSPIPGTEAFFGQGTRLTVV.

The rearrangement uses TRBV19 and TRBJ1-5; TRBD1 agrees at 9 bases. Germline CDR1 is LNHDA and CDR2 is SQIVND (reference sequence). This CDR3 comprises 13 residues. V was clipped by 10 bases and J by 4 bases; unmatched bases: 5. The CDR3 sequence is CAISQGANQPQHF. The CDR3 DNA sequence: TGTGCCATTTCACAGGGGGCGAATCAGCCCCAGCATTTT.

CDR3 sequence (DNA): TGTGCCAGCAGCTCCGGGGTGAGCTCCTACAATGAGCAGTTCTTC. The encoded protein is CASSSGVSSYNEQFF. The chain carries TRBV13 and TRBJ2-1, with D maybe TRBD2 (5 bases). From germline, CDR1 is PRHDT and CDR2 FYEKMQ (reference sequence). The CDR3 loop spans 15 amino acids. Trimming took 4 bases from V and 0 from J, leaving 10 bases between them.

This clone was observed a single time. V gene TRBV28 combines with J gene TRBJ2-4, with D maybe TRBD1 (5 bases). V was pared by 6 bases and J by 0 bases, with 9 bases between. The germline V gene has CDR1 MDHEN and CDR2 SYDVKM. The CDR3 spans 14 residues. CDR3 DNA sequence: TGTGCCAGCAGACAGGATCTAGCCAAAAACATTCAGTACTTC. Translation: CASRQDLAKNIQYF. Complete variable domain (other parts from reference TRBV28 and TRBJ2-4): DVKVTQSSRYLVKRTGEKVFLECVQDMDHENMFWYRQDPGLGLRLIYFSYDVKMKEKGDIPEGYSVSREKKERFSLILESASTNQTSMYLCASRQDLAKNIQYFGAGTRLSVL.

This sequence joins TRBV18 and TRBJ1-1; D gene uncertain. V was clipped by 2 bases and J by 1 base, with 14 bases between them. The germline gives CDR1 KGHSH, CDR2 LQKENI. The CDR3 contains 16 residues. This CDR3 is CASSPISLLANTEAFF. CDR3 sequence (DNA): TGTGCCAGCTCACCAATCAGTCTTCTGGCGAACACTGAAGCTTTCTTT.

J is TRBJ2-2 and V is TRBV2; 12 bases line up with TRBD2. V trimming: 5 bases; J trimming: 3 bases; junction bases outside the gene matches: 4. The germline V gene has CDR1 SNHLY and CDR2 FYNNEI. The CDR3 is 16 amino acids. Written as DNA, the CDR3 is TGTGCCAGCAGTCTAGCGGGGGGGCCCTACACCGGGGAGCTGTTTTTT. Its protein product is CASSLAGGPYTGELFF.

This chain links TRBV18 with TRBJ1-4; 9 nucleotides align to TRBD1. J lost 10 bases, V lost 0 bases, and 15 bases had no gene match. CDR1 is KGHSH and CDR2 is LQKENI in the germline V gene. The CDR3 has 18 residues. CDR3 protein: CASSPPYIGGQGLRKLFF. The CDR3 DNA follows: TGTGCCAGCTCACCACCCTATATAGGGGGACAGGGTCTGAGAAAACTGTTTTTT.

The rearrangement links TRBV15 to TRBJ2-3, with 8 bases lining up with TRBD2. The trim removed 3 bases at V and 0 bases at J, leaving 5 bases unmatched. The CDR3 spans 16 residues. Germline loops: CDR1 LNHNV, CDR2 YYDKDF (reference sequence). The chain's CDR3 is CATSSQLAVSTDTQYF. The CDR3 DNA reads as TGTGCCACCAGCAGCCAACTAGCGGTTAGCACAGATACGCAGTATTTT. Using reference TRBV15 and TRBJ2-3 for the parts outside the CDR3, the full variable domain is DAMVIQNPRYQVTQFGKPVTLSCSQTLNHNVMYWYQQKSSQAPKLLFHYYDKDFNNEADTPDNFQSRRPNTSFCFLDIRSPGLGDTAMYLCATSSQLAVSTDTQYFGPGTRLTVL.

The chain couples TRBV10-3 to TRBJ1-1, with D unresolved. This CDR3 spans 13 amino acids. CDR1 is ENHRY, CDR2 SYGVKD, per germline. V lost 7 bases, J lost 4 bases, and 13 bases lay in between. In DNA, the CDR3 is TGTGCCATCAAAGCGGCGTTCGGCACTGAAGCTTTCTTT. As protein: CAIKAAFGTEAFF.

The CDR3 is CASSFGGGTDTQYF. The CDR3 bases are TGCGCCAGCAGCTTCGGGGGGGGCACAGATACGCAGTATTTT. V is TRBV5-1 and J is TRBJ2-3, with 8 positions matching TRBD2. Germline lookup yields CDR1 SGHRS and CDR2 YFSETQ. The CDR3 spans 14 residues. The J segment lost 1 base and the V segment lost 2 bases, leaving 0 bases of the junction unmatched.

This chain joins TRBV27 and TRBJ2-3; 8 bases map to TRBD2. The germline V gene has CDR1 MNHEY and CDR2 SMNVEV (reference sequence). The CDR3 contains 15 residues. The V segment lost 6 bases and the J segment 4 bases; nucleotides outside the gene matches: 9. The DNA of the CDR3 is TGTGCCAGCAGGATACTAGCGGCGGGGTCAGATACGCAGTATTTT. The encoded protein is CASRILAAGSDTQYF.